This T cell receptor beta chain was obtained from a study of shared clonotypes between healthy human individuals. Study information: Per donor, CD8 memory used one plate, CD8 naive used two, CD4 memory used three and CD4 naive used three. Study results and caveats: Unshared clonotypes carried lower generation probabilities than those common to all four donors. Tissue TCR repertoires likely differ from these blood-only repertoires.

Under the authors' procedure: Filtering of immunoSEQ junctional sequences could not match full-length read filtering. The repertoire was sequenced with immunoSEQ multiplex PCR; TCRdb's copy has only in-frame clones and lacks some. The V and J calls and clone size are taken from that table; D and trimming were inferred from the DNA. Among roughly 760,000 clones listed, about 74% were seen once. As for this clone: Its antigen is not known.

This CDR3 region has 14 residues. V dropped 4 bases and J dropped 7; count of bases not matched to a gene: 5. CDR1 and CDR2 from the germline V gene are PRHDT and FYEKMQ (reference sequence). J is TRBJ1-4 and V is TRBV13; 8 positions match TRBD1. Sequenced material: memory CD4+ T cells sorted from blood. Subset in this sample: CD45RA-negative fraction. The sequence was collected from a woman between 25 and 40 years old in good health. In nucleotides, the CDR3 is TGTGCCAGCAGCTCCGACAGGGGTGGTGAAAAACTGTTTTTT. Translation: CASSSDRGGEKLFF. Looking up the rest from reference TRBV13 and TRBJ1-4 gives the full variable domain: AAGVIQSPRHLIKEKRETATLKCYPIPRHDTVYWYQQGPGQDPQFLISFYEKMQSDKGSIPDRFSAQQFSDYHSELNMSSLELGDSALYFCASSSDRGGEKLFFGSGTQLSVL.